Sequencing of this TCR beta chain was carried out in a study of T cell repertoires in cytomegalovirus infection. TCRdb independently ran MiXCR on the reads; one entry per CDR3 protein. Of 600,000 to 700,000 distinct CDR3 sequences in the sample, roughly 36% were seen once. The sample holds many counts of this clonotype. Its antigen remains unidentified. The CDR3 has 16 residues. Trimming cost V 4 bases and J 2 bases, with 18 bases left between them. The germline gives CDR1 SGHVS, CDR2 FQNEAQ. The source is a human donor in good health (CMV status not recorded). Some clones in this sample may be carry-over from other donors' samples. V gene TRBV7-8 combines with J gene TRBJ2-7; D might be TRBD2 (6 bases). Sequences were derived from cultured PBMCs, sampled from culture after CMV antigen stimulation. CDR3 loop: CASSSRGLTRTYEQYF. CDR3 bases: TGTGCCAGCAGCTCCCGCGGACTAACTCGAACCTACGAGCAGTACTTC.